These T cell receptor beta chains were read from a single sample in a study of cytomegalovirus exposure and HLA in healthy donors. Produced via immunoSEQ multiplex PCR; TCRdb's table is partial and in-frame only. The sample contains more than 200,000 clones, roughly 79% of which appear only once. Material for sequencing was PBMCs. These receptors were collected from a man between 18 and 29 years old in good health and CMV-seronegative. Both conserved end residues are part of each CDR3. The order of the fields is V gene, CDR3 protein.

V gene: TRBV19
CDR3 protein: CASSTTGVYEKLFF

V gene: TRBV28
CDR3 protein: CASSFYRSIAGANVLTF

V gene: TRBV5-6
CDR3 protein: CASSQDTEAFF

V gene: TRBV4-1
CDR3 protein: CASSQETGVSNQPQHF

V gene: TRBV5-1
CDR3 protein: CASSLVGQPTYSGANVLTF

V gene: TRBV11-1
CDR3 protein: CASSSPAIGQYGYTF

V gene: TRBV6-6
CDR3 protein: CASRPAERLNTEAFF

V gene: TRBV28
CDR3 protein: CASSIRQGVGETQYF

V gene: TRBV4-1
CDR3 protein: CASSQGHGPRVDEQYF

V gene: TRBV28
CDR3 protein: CASSLPRVEQYF

V gene: TRBV18
CDR3 protein: CASSPRNGNNEQFF

V gene: TRBV19
CDR3 protein: CASNNRDRDSPLHF

V gene: TRBV5-1
CDR3 protein: CASSVGLAGADTQYF

V gene: TRBV27
CDR3 protein: CASTHGQAIEISNNSPLHF

V gene: TRBV9
CDR3 protein: CASSVDDSPLMNTEAFF

V gene: TRBV6-6
CDR3 protein: CASTFYDSSNEQYF

V gene: TRBV28
CDR3 protein: CASSRVGTGRETQYF

V gene: TRBV27
CDR3 protein: CASSLDQGFAYNEQFF

V gene: TRBV19
CDR3 protein: CASSMGTGTNYGYTF

V gene: TRBV6-6
CDR3 protein: CASRILGQRVGYTF

V gene: TRBV19
CDR3 protein: CASSITGLDEKLFF

V gene: TRBV7-6
CDR3 protein: CASSLEVSDRYSGNTIYF

V gene: TRBV11-3
CDR3 protein: CASSERGLSVNYGYTF

V gene: TRBV7-7
CDR3 protein: CASGPGDNSPLHF

V gene: TRBV29-1
CDR3 protein: CSPQLAGYNEQFF

V gene: TRBV4-3
CDR3 protein: CASSRTMFYEQYF

V gene: TRBV5-1
CDR3 protein: CASRYGGQETQYF

V gene: TRBV25-1
CDR3 protein: CASSSSGISSYNEQFF

V gene: TRBV7-8
CDR3 protein: CASSPIPPTGTEAFF

V gene: TRBV5-1
CDR3 protein: CASRSDTSSYEQYF

V gene: TRBV9
CDR3 protein: CASSDRAGGAQTDTQYF

V gene: TRBV5-5
CDR3 protein: CASSRTSGVLSYEQYF

V gene: TRBV7-2
CDR3 protein: CASKFLAGGYNEQFF

V gene: TRBV30
CDR3 protein: CAWTSNIRVGTDTQYF

V gene: TRBV6-1
CDR3 protein: CASSAYPGTGTGYTF

V gene: TRBV7-2
CDR3 protein: CASSLGQAYTEAFF

V gene: TRBV11-2
CDR3 protein: CASSFGTGSYNEQFF

V gene: TRBV7-6
CDR3 protein: CASSLSDGDIYEQYF

V gene: TRBV20-1
CDR3 protein: CSSSVQYEQYF

V gene: TRBV6-5
CDR3 protein: CASSSGKQGGNQPQHF

V gene: TRBV19
CDR3 protein: CASSGLAGGGDIQYF

V gene: TRBV7-2
CDR3 protein: CASSLRIQGPTEAFF

V gene: TRBV19
CDR3 protein: CASTRTVTDTQYF

V gene: TRBV27
CDR3 protein: CASSFHEDSNYGYTF

V gene: TRBV5-1
CDR3 protein: CASSLVPRQETQYF